The clone carrying this TCR beta chain was counted only a few times. Study processing details: Amplification with reference gene primers provided the estimates of nucleated cell counts. Assay: immunoSEQ multiplex PCR; the TCRdb copy retains only in-frame clones and omits some. V, J and clone size reflect that table, while D and trimming were determined from the DNA. Among under 200,000 clones listed, 83% were seen once. The CDR3 has 12 amino acids. The V and J ends lost 5 bases and 7 bases respectively, with 8 bases between them. In germline, CDR1 is MGHDK, CDR2 SYGVNS. The data derive from a study of blood T cell repertoires in COVID-19. Study overall: The samples span acute and convalescent COVID-19 from the United States, Italy and Spain. PBMCs, B-cell-depleted T cells, or T cells provided the cDNA or gDNA that made up the material.

The chain employs TRBV25-1 and TRBJ1-4; no definite D call. The sample comprised peripheral blood. The source of this sequence is a woman aged 80 or over with acute or convalescent COVID-19. This CDR3 reads CASSFFSEKLFF. As DNA, the CDR3 is TGTGCCAGCAGTTTTTTCTCTGAAAAACTGTTTTTT.